This paragraph reports one T cell receptor (beta chain). Antigen unknown. This sample is part of a study of shared clonotypes between healthy human individuals. Broader study findings: Memory subsets generally showed lower estimated richness than naive subsets. Sequencing depth was a factor that was expected to affect clonotype sharing among donors.

Only in-frame clones appear in the TCRdb table, and some are missing; sequencing was by immunoSEQ multiplex PCR. The table has approximately 2.5 million clones, under 95% seen once. V lost 4 bases to trimming and J lost 4 bases, with 15 bases between them. Germline V gene lookup returns CDR1 SGHRS and CDR2 YFSETQ. This CDR3 spans 14 amino acids. The chain links TRBV5-1 to TRBJ2-7; possibly TRBD2 for D (6 bases). The clonotype was recovered from a man aged 18 to 29 in good health. Some clones in this sample may be carry-over from other donors' samples. The sample was naive CD4+ T cells from PBMCs. The subset was: CD45RA+ positively selected. CDR3 sequence reads: CASSRGDPGYEQYF. As DNA, the CDR3 is TGCGCCAGCAGCCGCGGGGATCCGGGATACGAGCAGTACTTC.